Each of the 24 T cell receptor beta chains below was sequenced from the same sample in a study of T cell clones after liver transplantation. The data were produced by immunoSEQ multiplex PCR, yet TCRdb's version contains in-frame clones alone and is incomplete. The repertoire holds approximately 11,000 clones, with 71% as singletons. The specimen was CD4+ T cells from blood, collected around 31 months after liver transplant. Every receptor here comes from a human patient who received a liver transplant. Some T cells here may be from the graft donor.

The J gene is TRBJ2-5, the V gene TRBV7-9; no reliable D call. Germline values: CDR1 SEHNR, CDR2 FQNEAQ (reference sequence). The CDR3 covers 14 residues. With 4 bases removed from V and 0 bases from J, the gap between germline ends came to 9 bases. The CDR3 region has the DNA TGTGCCAGCAGCTCGTCAGGTTACCAAGAGACCCAGTACTTC. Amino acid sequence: CASSSSGYQETQYF.

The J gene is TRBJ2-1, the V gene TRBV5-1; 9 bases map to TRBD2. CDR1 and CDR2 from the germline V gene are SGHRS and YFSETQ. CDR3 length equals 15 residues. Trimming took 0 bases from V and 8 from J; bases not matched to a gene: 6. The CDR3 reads CASSLEGSGGDEQFF. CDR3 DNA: TGCGCCAGCAGCTTGGAAGGTAGCGGGGGAGATGAGCAGTTCTTC.

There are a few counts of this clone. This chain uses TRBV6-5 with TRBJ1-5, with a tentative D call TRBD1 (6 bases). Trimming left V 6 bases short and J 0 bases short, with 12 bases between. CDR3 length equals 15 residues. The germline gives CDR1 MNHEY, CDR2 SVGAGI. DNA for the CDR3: TGTGCCAGCAGCCCCAGGGGCATTAGCAATCAGCCCCAGCATTTT. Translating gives CASSPRGISNQPQHF.

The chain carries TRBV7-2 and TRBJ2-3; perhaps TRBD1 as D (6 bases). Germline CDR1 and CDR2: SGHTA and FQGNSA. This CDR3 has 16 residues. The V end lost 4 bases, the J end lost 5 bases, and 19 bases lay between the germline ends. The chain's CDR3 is CASSSIQGRGRDTQYF. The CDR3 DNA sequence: TGTGCCAGCAGCTCTATACAGGGAAGGGGCAGAGATACGCAGTATTTT.

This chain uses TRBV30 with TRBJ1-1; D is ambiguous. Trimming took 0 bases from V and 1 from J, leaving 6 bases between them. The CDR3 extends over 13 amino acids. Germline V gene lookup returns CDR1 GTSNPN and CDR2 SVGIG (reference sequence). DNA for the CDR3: TGTGCCTGGAGTGTACTGAGGAACACTGAAGCTTTCTTT. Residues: CAWSVLRNTEAFF.

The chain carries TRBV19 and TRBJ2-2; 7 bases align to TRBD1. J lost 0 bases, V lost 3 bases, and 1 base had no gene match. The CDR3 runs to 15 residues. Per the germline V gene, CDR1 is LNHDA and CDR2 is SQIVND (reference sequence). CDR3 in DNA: TGTGCCAGTAGTATTGGGACAGCGAACACCGGGGAGCTGTTTTTT. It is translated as CASSIGTANTGELFF.

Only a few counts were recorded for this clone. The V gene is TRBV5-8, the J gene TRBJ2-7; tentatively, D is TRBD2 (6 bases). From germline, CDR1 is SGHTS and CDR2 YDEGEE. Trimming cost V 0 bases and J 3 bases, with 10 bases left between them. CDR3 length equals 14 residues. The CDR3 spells CASSLAGVGYEQYF. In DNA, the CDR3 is TGTGCCAGCAGCTTGGCGGGGGTCGGCTACGAGCAGTACTTC.

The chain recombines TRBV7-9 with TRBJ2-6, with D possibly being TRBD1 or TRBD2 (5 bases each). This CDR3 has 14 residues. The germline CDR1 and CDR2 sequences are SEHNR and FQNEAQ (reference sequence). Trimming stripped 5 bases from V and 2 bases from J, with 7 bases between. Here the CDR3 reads CASSTGPGANVLTF. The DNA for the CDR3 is TGTGCCAGCAGCACGGGACCTGGGGCCAACGTCCTGACTTTC.

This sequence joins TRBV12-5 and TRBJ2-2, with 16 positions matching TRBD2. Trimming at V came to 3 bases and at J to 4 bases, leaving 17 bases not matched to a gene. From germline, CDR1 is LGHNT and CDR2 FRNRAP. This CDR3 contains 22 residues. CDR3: CASGFLLDAGLAGGRVTGELFF. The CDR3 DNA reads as TGTGCTAGTGGTTTTCTTCTCGACGCGGGACTAGCGGGAGGGCGGGTCACCGGGGAGCTGTTTTTT.

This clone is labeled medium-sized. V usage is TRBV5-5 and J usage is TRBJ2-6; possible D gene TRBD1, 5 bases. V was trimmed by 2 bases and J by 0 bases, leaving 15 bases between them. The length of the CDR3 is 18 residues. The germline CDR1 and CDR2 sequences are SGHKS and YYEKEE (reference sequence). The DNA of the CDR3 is TGTGCCAGCAGCTTTTTAGGACACCCGAGCTCTGGGGCCAACGTCCTGACTTTC. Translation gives CASSFLGHPSSGANVLTF.

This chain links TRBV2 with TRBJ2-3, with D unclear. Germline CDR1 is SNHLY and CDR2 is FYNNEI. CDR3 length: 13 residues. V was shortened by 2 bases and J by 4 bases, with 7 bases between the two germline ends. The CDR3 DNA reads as TGTGCCAGCAGTGAATCCGGTGCAGATACGCAGTATTTT. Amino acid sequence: CASSESGADTQYF. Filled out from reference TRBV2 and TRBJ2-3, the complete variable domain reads EPEVTQTPSHQVTQMGQEVILRCVPISNHLYFYWYRQILGQKVEFLVSFYNNEISEKSEIFDDQFSVERPDGSNFTLKIRSTKLEDSAMYFCASSESGADTQYFGPGTRLTVL.

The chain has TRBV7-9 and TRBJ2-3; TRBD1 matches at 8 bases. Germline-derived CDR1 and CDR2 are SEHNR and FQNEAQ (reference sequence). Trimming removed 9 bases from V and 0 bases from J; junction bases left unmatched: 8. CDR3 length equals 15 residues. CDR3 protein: CASQGTGTSTDTQYF. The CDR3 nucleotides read TGTGCCAGTCAAGGGACAGGAACTAGCACAGATACGCAGTATTTT.

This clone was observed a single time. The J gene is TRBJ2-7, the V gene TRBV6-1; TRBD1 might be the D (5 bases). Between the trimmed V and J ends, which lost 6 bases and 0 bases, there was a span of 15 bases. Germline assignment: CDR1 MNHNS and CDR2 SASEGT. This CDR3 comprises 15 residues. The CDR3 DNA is TGTGCCAGCAGCCCGAAGGGGTCGCACTCCTACGAGCAGTACTTC. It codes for CASSPKGSHSYEQYF.

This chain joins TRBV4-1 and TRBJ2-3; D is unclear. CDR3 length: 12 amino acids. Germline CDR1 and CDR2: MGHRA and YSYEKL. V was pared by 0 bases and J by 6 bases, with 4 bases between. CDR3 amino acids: CASSQEGDTQYF. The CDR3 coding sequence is TGCGCCAGCAGCCAAGAGGGGGATACGCAGTATTTT.

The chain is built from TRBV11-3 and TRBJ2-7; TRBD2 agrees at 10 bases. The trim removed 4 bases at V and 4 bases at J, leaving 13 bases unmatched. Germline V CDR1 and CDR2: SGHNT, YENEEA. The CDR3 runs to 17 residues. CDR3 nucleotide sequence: TGTGCCAGCAGCTCCGGCTCAGGAGCGGGAGGGGCATACGAGCAGTACGTC. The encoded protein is CASSSGSGAGGAYEQYV.

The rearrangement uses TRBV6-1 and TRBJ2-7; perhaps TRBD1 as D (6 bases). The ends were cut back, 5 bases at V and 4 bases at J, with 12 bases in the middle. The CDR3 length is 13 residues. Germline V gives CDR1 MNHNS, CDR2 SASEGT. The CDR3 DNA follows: TGTGCCAGCAGTCCGAACACAGGGTACGAGCAGTACTTC. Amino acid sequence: CASSPNTGYEQYF.

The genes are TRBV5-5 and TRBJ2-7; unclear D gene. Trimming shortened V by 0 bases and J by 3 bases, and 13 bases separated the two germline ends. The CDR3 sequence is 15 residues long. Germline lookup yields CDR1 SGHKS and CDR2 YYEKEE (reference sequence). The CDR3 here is CASSLALDGFYEQYV. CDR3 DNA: TGTGCCAGCAGCTTGGCCCTGGACGGCTTCTACGAGCAGTACGTC.

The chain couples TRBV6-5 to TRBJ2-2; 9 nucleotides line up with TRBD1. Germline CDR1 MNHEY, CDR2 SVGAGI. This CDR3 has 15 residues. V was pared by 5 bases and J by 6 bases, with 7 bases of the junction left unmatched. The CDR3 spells CASSLRTGVAGELFF. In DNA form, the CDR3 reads TGTGCCAGCAGTCTCCGGACAGGGGTAGCCGGGGAGCTGTTTTTT.

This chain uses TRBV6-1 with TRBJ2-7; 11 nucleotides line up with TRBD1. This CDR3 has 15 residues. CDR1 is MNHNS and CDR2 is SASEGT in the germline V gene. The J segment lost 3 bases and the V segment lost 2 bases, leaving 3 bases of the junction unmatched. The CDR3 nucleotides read TGTGCCAGCAGTGAATGGGGGACAGGGGGCTACGAGCAGTACTTC. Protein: CASSEWGTGGYEQYF.

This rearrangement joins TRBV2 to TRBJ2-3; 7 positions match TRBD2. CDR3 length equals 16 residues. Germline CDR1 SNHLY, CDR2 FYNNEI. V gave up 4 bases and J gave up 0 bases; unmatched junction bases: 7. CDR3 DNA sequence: TGTGCCAGCAGTGGGTCTAGCGGAACTAGCACAGATACGCAGTATTTT. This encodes CASSGSSGTSTDTQYF.

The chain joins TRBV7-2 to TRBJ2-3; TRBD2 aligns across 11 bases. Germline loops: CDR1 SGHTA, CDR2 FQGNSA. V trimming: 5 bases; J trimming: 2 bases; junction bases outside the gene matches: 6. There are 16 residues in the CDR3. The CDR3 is CASSHGTSGTTDTQYF. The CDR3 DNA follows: TGTGCCAGCAGCCATGGGACTAGCGGAACCACAGATACGCAGTATTTT.

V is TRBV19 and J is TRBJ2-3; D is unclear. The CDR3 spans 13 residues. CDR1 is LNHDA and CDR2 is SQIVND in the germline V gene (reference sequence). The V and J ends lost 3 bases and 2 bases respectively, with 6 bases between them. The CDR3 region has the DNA TGTGCCAGTAGTATGGGCTACACAGATACGCAGTATTTT. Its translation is CASSMGYTDTQYF.

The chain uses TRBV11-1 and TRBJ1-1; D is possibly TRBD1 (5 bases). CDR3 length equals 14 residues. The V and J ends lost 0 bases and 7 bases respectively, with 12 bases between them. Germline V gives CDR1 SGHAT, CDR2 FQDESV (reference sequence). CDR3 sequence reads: CASSLARGPNEAFF. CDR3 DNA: TGTGCCAGCAGCTTAGCCCGGGGCCCCAATGAAGCTTTCTTT.

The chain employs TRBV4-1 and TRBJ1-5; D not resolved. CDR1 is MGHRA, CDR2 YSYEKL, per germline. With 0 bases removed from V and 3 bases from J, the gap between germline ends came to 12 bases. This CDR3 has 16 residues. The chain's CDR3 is CASSQETGQVNQPQHF. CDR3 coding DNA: TGCGCCAGCAGCCAAGAAACCGGTCAGGTCAATCAGCCCCAGCATTTT.